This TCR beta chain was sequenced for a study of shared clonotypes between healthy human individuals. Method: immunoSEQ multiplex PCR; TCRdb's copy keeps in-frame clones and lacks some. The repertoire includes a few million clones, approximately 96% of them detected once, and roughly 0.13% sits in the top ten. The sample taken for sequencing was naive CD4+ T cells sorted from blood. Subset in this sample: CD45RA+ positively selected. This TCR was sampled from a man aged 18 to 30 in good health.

CDR3 in amino acids: CASSKDSFNEKLFF. CDR3 nucleotide sequence: TGTGCCAGCAGCAAAGACAGCTTTAATGAAAAACTGTTTTTT. This chain uses TRBV7-8 with TRBJ1-4; a weak D match, TRBD1 (5 bases). The germline V and J ends were trimmed by 5 bases and 4 bases, with 11 bases remaining between them. This CDR3 contains 14 residues. In germline, CDR1 is SGHVS, CDR2 FQNEAQ.